Below are 17 T cell receptor beta chains sequenced from a single sample in a study of cytomegalovirus exposure and HLA in healthy donors. The PCR used 60 Vbeta and 13 Jbeta primers. Assay used: immunoSEQ multiplex PCR; TCRdb lists only in-frame clones, some missing. The table includes some 200,000 clones, roughly 13% detected once. What was sequenced was PBMCs. These receptors were obtained from a man in his fifties in good health and CMV-seropositive.

The chain carries TRBV27 and TRBJ2-2, with TRBD2 matching 11 bases. Germline V gene data show CDR1 as MNHEY and CDR2 as SMNVEV (reference sequence). This CDR3 spans 16 amino acids. J lost 5 bases, V lost 4 bases, and 6 bases had no gene match. CDR3 loop: CASSSPSGGPTGELFF. The CDR3 region has the DNA TGTGCCAGCAGTTCCCCTAGCGGGGGGCCGACCGGGGAGCTGTTTTTT.

This clone was observed a handful of times. The genes are TRBV9 and TRBJ2-5; 9 nucleotides agree with TRBD2. The ends lost 3 bases at V and 4 bases at J; junction bases unmatched: 1. CDR3 length: 13 amino acids. Germline assignment: CDR1 SGDLS and CDR2 YYNGEE. The CDR3 spells CASSASGVETQYF. The DNA of the CDR3 is TGTGCCAGCAGCGCTAGCGGGGTAGAGACCCAGTACTTC.

This sequence joins TRBV11-3 and TRBJ2-3; 10 bases line up with TRBD2. The CDR3 is 17 amino acids. The V gene end was trimmed by 2 bases and the J gene end by 5 bases; junction bases not matched to a gene: 10. CDR1 is SGHNT, CDR2 YENEEA, per germline. The CDR3 nucleotides read TGTGCCAGCAGCTTAAAGCCGGCTAGCGGGGGAGGAGATACGCAGTATTTT. Its protein is CASSLKPASGGGDTQYF.

This clone appeared a few times. The V call is TRBV10-2, the J call TRBJ2-6; 9 bases are shared with TRBD1. The CDR3 runs 17 residues. The germline CDR1 and CDR2 sequences are WSHSY and SAAADI. V shed 2 bases and J 1 base; nucleotides not matched to a gene: 3. CDR3 region: CASSEGTGSSGANVLTF. The CDR3 nucleotides read TGCGCCAGCAGTGAGGGGACAGGGTCTTCTGGGGCCAACGTCCTGACTTTC.

This clone was found many times. The chain combines TRBV28 with TRBJ2-1; no clear D. CDR1 MDHEN and CDR2 SYDVKM come from the germline V gene. The CDR3 is 15 amino acids. V was pared by 3 bases and J by 3 bases, with 12 bases between. The CDR3 protein is CASSFPPPNYNEQFF. The CDR3 nucleotides read TGTGCCAGCAGTTTCCCACCACCTAACTACAATGAGCAGTTCTTC.

This rearrangement joins TRBV30 to TRBJ1-5, with D tentatively TRBD1 (5 bases). Trimming stripped 4 bases from V and 7 bases from J, with 8 bases between. CDR1 is GTSNPN and CDR2 is SVGIG in the germline V gene (reference sequence). This CDR3 region has 11 residues. Here the CDR3 reads CAWTGYQPQHF. The DNA for the CDR3 is TGTGCCTGGACAGGGTACCAGCCCCAGCATTTT.

The V call is TRBV7-2, the J call TRBJ2-3, with D tentatively TRBD1 (5 bases). V shed 1 base and J shed 3 bases, with 11 bases lying between them. The CDR3 spans 15 residues. Germline CDR1 is SGHTA and CDR2 is FQGNSA. The CDR3 here is CASSLDVGRTDTQYF. The CDR3 coding sequence is TGTGCCAGCAGCTTAGATGTGGGGCGGACAGATACGCAGTATTTT.

This chain uses TRBV7-8 with TRBJ2-2; D remains unclear. Germline CDR1 and CDR2: SGHVS and FQNEAQ. This CDR3 is 14 amino acids long. V lost 4 bases and J lost 4, with 10 bases in between. The CDR3 sequence is CASSSSRVTGELFF. The CDR3 DNA sequence: TGTGCCAGCAGCTCGAGTAGAGTCACCGGGGAGCTGTTTTTT.

The chain is built from TRBV5-8 and TRBJ2-3; 12 nucleotides agree with TRBD2. Germline V gene data show CDR1 as SGHTS and CDR2 as YDEGEE. This CDR3 spans 16 amino acids. V lost 2 bases, J lost 5 bases, and 6 bases stayed unmatched. CDR3: CASSFLAGGRKDTQYF. CDR3 DNA sequence: TGTGCCAGCAGCTTTCTAGCGGGGGGGCGAAAAGATACGCAGTATTTT.

V and J are TRBV7-2 and TRBJ1-2, with D unclear. Germline V gene data show CDR1 as SGHTA and CDR2 as FQGNSA. Deletions cut 7 bases from V and 3 bases from J, with 15 bases between. The CDR3 contains 14 residues. The CDR3 here is CASTGMVRYYGYTF. CDR3 nucleotides: TGTGCCAGCACCGGGATGGTGAGGTACTATGGCTACACCTTC.

The chain joins TRBV7-9 to TRBJ2-2; 10 bases map to TRBD1. CDR1 is SEHNR, CDR2 FQNEAQ, per germline (reference sequence). After removal of 5 bases from V and 4 bases from J, the junction contained 4 bases not matched to a gene. The length of the CDR3 is 15 residues. The CDR3 DNA is TGTGCCAGCAGCCTAGGGACAGGGGTCACCGGGGAGCTGTTTTTT. Protein product: CASSLGTGVTGELFF.

A few counts support this clone. The gene calls are TRBV6-1 and TRBJ1-6, with D possibly TRBD1 on 6 matching bases. V was pared by 7 bases and J by 14 bases, with 18 bases between. Germline V gives CDR1 MNHNS, CDR2 SASEGT. CDR3 size: 13 residues. The CDR3 bases are TGTGCCAGCATTGGGACACTTATTGAATCCCTCCACTTT. Its translation: CASIGTLIESLHF.

The chain employs TRBV6-6 and TRBJ2-2; a possible D gene is TRBD2 (7 bases). Germline V gives CDR1 MNHNY, CDR2 SVGAGI (reference sequence). V was shortened by 2 bases and J by 9 bases, with 10 bases between the two germline ends. The CDR3 spans 13 residues. The CDR3: CASSYARGRELFF. The CDR3 DNA reads as TGTGCCAGCAGTTACGCGCGGGGGCGGGAGCTGTTTTTT.

This chain links TRBV5-6 with TRBJ1-1, with TRBD1 matching over 7 bases. Losses at the gene ends were 2 bases for V and 2 bases for J; bases not matched to a gene: 6. This CDR3 is built from 15 residues. Germline V gene lookup returns CDR1 SGHDT and CDR2 YYEEEE. The chain's CDR3 is CASSLRGRLNTEAFF. CDR3 coding DNA: TGTGCCAGCAGCTTAAGGGGGCGGCTAAACACTGAAGCTTTCTTT.

This clone has a handful of counts. The chain joins TRBV9 to TRBJ2-1; TRBD2 is a possible D gene (6 bases). Per the germline V gene, CDR1 is SGDLS and CDR2 is YYNGEE. CDR3 size: 16 residues. The ends were cut back, 4 bases at V and 7 bases at J, with 21 bases in the middle. CDR3 region: CASSRGEIWGVNEQFF. The CDR3 DNA is TGTGCCAGCAGCAGAGGGGAAATTTGGGGGGTGAATGAGCAGTTCTTC.

The CDR3 nucleotides read TGTGCCAGCAGCGTAGGGGTAGGGGTCAATCAGCCCCAGCATTTT. It is translated as CASSVGVGVNQPQHF. The chain carries TRBV9 and TRBJ1-5, with D possibly being TRBD1 (5 bases). V was pared by 0 bases and J by 3 bases, with 10 bases between. The germline CDR1 and CDR2 sequences are SGDLS and YYNGEE. There are 15 residues in the CDR3. Combining the CDR3 with reference TRBV9 and TRBJ1-5 gives the whole variable domain DSGVTQTPKHLITATGQRVTLRCSPRSGDLSVYWYQQSLDQGLQFLIQYYNGEERAKGNILERFSAQQFPDLHSELNLSSLELGDSALYFCASSVGVGVNQPQHFGDGTRLSIL.

This clone was picked up a small number of times. The J gene is TRBJ2-4, the V gene TRBV4-2, with 7 positions matching TRBD1. Germline V CDR1 and CDR2: LGHNA, YNFKEQ. V lost 1 base and J lost 7; bases outside the gene matches: 7. The CDR3 covers 15 residues. The CDR3, as DNA: TGTGCCAGCAGCCAAGCCAAGGGGGCCTCGAACATTCAGTACTTC. Its translation is CASSQAKGASNIQYF.